This is a list of T cell receptor beta chains from one sample in a study of regulatory T cells in long-lasting Graves disease. TCRdb reprocessed the multiplex PCR reads via MiXCR and lists one record per CDR3 protein. The sample has approximately 400,000 distinct CDR3 sequences, 12% seen once; the top ten hold approximately 19%. This sample also belongs to another study, concerning T cells in Graves' hyperthyroidism and ophthalmopathy.

The input for sequencing was peripheral blood mononuclear cells (PBMCs), taken at new diagnosis, from a patient treated with antithyroid drugs. The receptors were sampled from a woman aged 18-29 years with Graves disease. The CDR3 runs from the conserved cysteine through the conserved F or W. A D gene is named only where the DNA matches it firmly. Clone size appears in some rows only: once, few, many, or a class for an expanded clone.

size: many
D: -
J: TRBJ1-1
V: TRBV12-3/TRBV12-4
CDR3: CASTLGVTENTEAFF
DNA: TGTGCCAGCACCCTAGGGGTCACAGAGAACACTGAAGCTTTCTTT

size: -
D: -
J: TRBJ1-1
V: TRBV9
CDR3: CASSVEFGDTEAFF
DNA: TGTGCCAGCAGCGTAGAGTTTGGGGACACTGAAGCTTTCTTT

size: -
D: TRBD2
J: TRBJ2-5
V: TRBV6-1
CDR3: CASRLTGLAETQYF
DNA: TGTGCCAGCAGATTAACGGGACTAGCAGAGACCCAGTACTTC

size: many
D: -
J: TRBJ1-1
V: TRBV7-9
CDR3: CASSLVYAEAFF
DNA: TGTGCCAGCAGCTTGGTGTACGCAGAAGCTTTCTTT

size: many
D: TRBD1
J: TRBJ2-1
V: TRBV3-1
CDR3: CASSPRDRVRYNEQFF
DNA: TGTGCCAGCAGCCCCCGCGACAGGGTTAGGTACAATGAGCAGTTCTTC

size: -
D: -
J: TRBJ2-7
V: TRBV20-1
CDR3: CSTRQIRDSYEQYF
DNA: TGCAGTACCCGCCAGATCAGGGATTCCTACGAGCAGTACTTC

size: many
D: TRBD1
J: TRBJ1-6
V: TRBV12-3/TRBV12-4
CDR3: CASSSGQGAHSPLHF
DNA: TGTGCCAGCAGTTCTGGACAGGGGGCTCATTCACCCCTCCACTTT

size: many
D: TRBD2
J: TRBJ2-2
V: TRBV6-1
CDR3: CASSPPGLAGDNTGELFF
DNA: TGTGCCAGCAGTCCCCCTGGACTAGCGGGAGATAACACCGGGGAGCTGTTTTTT

size: many
D: -
J: TRBJ1-2
V: TRBV3-1
CDR3: CASSRDTYPNYGYTF
DNA: TGTGCCAGCAGCCGGGACACCTACCCTAACTATGGCTACACCTTC

size: many
D: -
J: TRBJ2-1
V: TRBV7-9
CDR3: CASSLGTASPYNEQFF
DNA: TGTGCCAGCAGCTTAGGGACGGCTAGCCCTTACAATGAGCAGTTCTTC

size: many
D: -
J: TRBJ1-2
V: TRBV7-2
CDR3: CASSFYRDEDGYTF
DNA: TGTGCCAGCAGCTTTTACAGGGACGAGGATGGCTACACCTTC

size: few
D: -
J: TRBJ2-1
V: TRBV5-4
CDR3: CASSSTQGTLDEQFF
DNA: TGTGCCAGCAGCTCAACACAGGGTACTCTTGATGAGCAGTTCTTC

size: -
D: -
J: TRBJ2-2
V: TRBV24-1
CDR3: CATSAQITVELFF
DNA: TGTGCCACCAGTGCCCAGATAACCGTGGAGCTGTTTTTT

size: few
D: -
J: TRBJ1-3
V: TRBV19
CDR3: CASSLSASGNTIYF
DNA: TGTGCCAGTAGTCTCTCAGCCTCTGGAAACACCATATATTTT

size: many
D: TRBD1
J: TRBJ1-5
V: TRBV6-1
CDR3: CASSTGQGLEGPQHF
DNA: TGTGCCAGCAGTACGGGACAGGGCCTTGAGGGGCCCCAGCATTTT

size: many
D: -
J: TRBJ2-1
V: TRBV20-1
CDR3: CSGRPPGFHNEQFF
DNA: TGCAGTGGGAGGCCACCGGGGTTCCACAATGAGCAGTTCTTC

size: many
D: -
J: TRBJ2-4
V: TRBV2
CDR3: CASRLAKNIQYF
DNA: TGTGCCAGCCGCCTAGCCAAAAACATTCAGTACTTC

size: many
D: TRBD2
J: TRBJ2-7
V: TRBV5-1
CDR3: CASSLRLAGAYEQYF
DNA: TGCGCCAGCAGCTTGCGCCTAGCGGGAGCCTACGAGCAGTACTTC

size: few
D: TRBD2
J: TRBJ2-1
V: TRBV6-2/TRBV6-3
CDR3: CASSYSRGGYNEQFF
DNA: TGTGCCAGCAGTTACTCTCGCGGGGGATACAATGAGCAGTTCTTC

size: few
D: -
J: TRBJ2-3
V: TRBV29-1
CDR3: CTFSGGRGLDTQYF
DNA: TGCACCTTCTCGGGCGGCAGGGGTTTAGATACGCAGTATTTT

size: -
D: TRBD1
J: TRBJ2-3
V: TRBV29-1
CDR3: CSHRDSHTDTQYF
DNA: TGCAGCCACCGGGACAGTCACACAGATACGCAGTATTTT

size: -
D: TRBD2
J: TRBJ2-1
V: TRBV4-2
CDR3: CASRARTSGNEQFF
DNA: TGTGCCAGCAGGGCTCGGACTAGCGGAAATGAGCAGTTCTTC

size: few
D: -
J: TRBJ1-2
V: TRBV20-1
CDR3: CSALAAGNYGYTF
DNA: TGCAGTGCTCTCGCGGCAGGGAACTATGGCTACACCTTC

size: -
D: -
J: TRBJ1-4
V: TRBV4-3
CDR3: CASSQVRGLRGEKLFF
DNA: TGCGCCAGCAGCCAAGTCAGGGGCCTTAGAGGTGAAAAACTGTTTTTT

size: -
D: -
J: TRBJ1-5
V: TRBV19
CDR3: CASSWAPYSNQPQHF
DNA: TGTGCCAGTAGTTGGGCACCCTATAGCAATCAGCCCCAGCATTTT

size: few
D: -
J: TRBJ2-5
V: TRBV7-3
CDR3: CASSLDAKETQYF
DNA: TGTGCCAGCAGCTTAGACGCCAAAGAGACCCAGTACTTC

size: -
D: TRBD2
J: TRBJ2-2
V: TRBV24-1
CDR3: CATSDPYEREAANTGELFF
DNA: TGTGCCACCAGTGATCCCTACGAGCGGGAGGCCGCGAACACCGGGGAGCTGTTTTTT

size: many
D: TRBD1
J: TRBJ1-2
V: TRBV11-2
CDR3: CASSHRTPRTGYGYTF
DNA: TGTGCCAGCAGCCATAGGACACCCCGGACAGGGTATGGCTACACCTTC

size: once
D: TRBD1
J: TRBJ2-3
V: TRBV5-4
CDR3: CASSETGGGTQYF
DNA: TGTGCCAGCAGCGAAACAGGGGGCGGTACGCAGTATTTT

size: few
D: -
J: TRBJ1-2
V: TRBV4-1
CDR3: CASSQGALFEYGYTF
DNA: TGCGCCAGCAGCCAAGGGGCCTTATTCGAGTATGGCTACACCTTC

size: many
D: -
J: TRBJ2-7
V: TRBV20-1
CDR3: CSAGRGSFLNEQYF
DNA: TGCAGTGCTGGCAGGGGTTCTTTCTTGAACGAGCAGTACTTC

size: -
D: -
J: TRBJ1-3
V: TRBV29-1
CDR3: CSVSTGNTIYF
DNA: TGCAGCGTCAGTACTGGAAACACCATATATTTT

size: many
D: TRBD2
J: TRBJ2-7
V: TRBV6-1
CDR3: CASSTSGGATYF
DNA: TGTGCCAGCAGTACTAGCGGGGGGGCAACTTACTTC

size: many
D: TRBD2
J: TRBJ2-7
V: TRBV20-1
CDR3: CSARRLAGGYEQYF
DNA: TGCAGTGCTCGAAGGCTAGCGGGGGGCTACGAGCAGTACTTC

size: many
D: -
J: TRBJ1-1
V: TRBV5-8
CDR3: CASSWDFQNTEAFF
DNA: TGTGCCAGCAGCTGGGACTTCCAGAACACTGAAGCTTTCTTT

size: -
D: -
J: TRBJ1-2
V: TRBV20-1
CDR3: CSARQAERIHYTF
DNA: TGCAGTGCGCGACAGGCCGAGCGTATCCACTACACCTTC